This T cell receptor (beta chain) was recovered during a study of blood T cell repertoires in COVID-19 (TCRdb year 2020). Background for the entire study: Collaborator samples came from the United States, Italy and Spain and covered acute and convalescent phases of COVID-19. Where available, HLA class I and class II types were taken from metadata supplied by the sample provider and were not determined by assay-based typing. The samples were drawn from two sources: the first 160 participants of the ongoing ImmuneRACE study, and some 1,300 subjects contributed by 6 global collaborators. The sample metadata nearly always contained a de-identified subject ID, COVID-19 status, age in years and sex. The prospective study material was composed of cDNA or gDNA derived from T cells, B-cell-depleted T cells, or PBMCs. The repertoires were released in a freely available public database meant as a resource for research on the immune response to SARS-CoV-2. The dataset comprised deeply sampled blood TCRbeta repertoires from subjects exposed to, actively infected with, or recovered from COVID-19.

What the work shows at the level of the full study, not this receptor alone: Clinical and demographic metadata were provided uncurated, with the amount varying by source and participant.

V was cut back by 10 bases and J by 8 bases, leaving a gap of 15 bases between them. In the germline V gene (reference sequence), CDR1 corresponds to LNHDA and CDR2 to SQIVND. The CDR3 contains 12 residues, cysteine and phenylalanine counted. Just the 36-base CDR3 DNA is kept, in frame starting at base 1. A note on this clone: Its antigen is currently not known. No base quality values were provided; no much bigger clone lies one nucleotide off.

TCRbeta CDR3 regions were amplified from genomic DNA by means of the immunoSEQ Assay, a bias-controlled multiplex PCR. The authors processed their data as follows. The number of nucleated cells in each sample was estimated from the amplification of reference gene primers within the assay. To quantify the absolute abundance of each unique TCRbeta CDR3 rearrangement, sequence reads were collapsed and filtered. For each sample, productive Simpson clonality was calculated by taking the square root of Simpson's diversity index across productive rearrangements. TCRdb took over this immuneACCESS table, retaining in-frame rearrangements with V and J assigned. Such tables are incomplete; in checked studies, under half of the missing clones stem from an unresolved V gene, and the remainder is unexplained. The D gene and trimming were derived from the DNA, and the V and J assignments and clone size from that table. In all, the sample holds about 410,000 clones, and roughly 90% of those were seen once. The ten largest clonotypes hold under 1.5% of the sample.

Whole blood was collected in K2EDTA tubes by collaborating institutions according to the institutions' own protocols. For TCRbeta analysis, collaborators shipped samples in one of three forms: frozen whole blood, isolated PBMCs, or DNA extracted from either of those sample types. Input material: peripheral blood. The chain was built from TRBV19 and TRBJ2-1; the D gene is perhaps TRBD2, from 6 matching bases. The clonotype comes from a woman aged 25 to 39 with active or convalescent COVID-19. The DNA sequence reads TGTGCCACCGCACGGAGGGGCCATGAGCAGTTCTTC. Translated, this gives CATARRGHEQFF.